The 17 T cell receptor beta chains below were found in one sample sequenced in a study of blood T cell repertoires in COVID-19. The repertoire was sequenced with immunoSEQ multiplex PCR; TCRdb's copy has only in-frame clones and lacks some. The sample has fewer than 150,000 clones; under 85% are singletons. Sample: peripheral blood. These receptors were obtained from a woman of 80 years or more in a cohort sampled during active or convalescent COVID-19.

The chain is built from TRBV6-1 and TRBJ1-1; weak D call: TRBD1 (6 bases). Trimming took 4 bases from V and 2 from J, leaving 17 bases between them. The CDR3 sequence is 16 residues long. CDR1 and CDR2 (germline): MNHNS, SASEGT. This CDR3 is CASSGASGTLNTEAFF. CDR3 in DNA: TGTGCCAGCAGTGGTGCTTCCGGGACACTTAACACTGAAGCTTTCTTT.

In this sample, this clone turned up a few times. The CDR3 DNA sequence: TGCGCCAGCAGCCGGCAGGGGAGTGGAGTTCGAAGCACTGAAGCTTTCTTT. Translated: CASSRQGSGVRSTEAFF. The chain has TRBV5-1 and TRBJ1-1, with a tentative D call TRBD1 (6 bases). CDR1 is SGHRS, CDR2 YFSETQ, per germline. The ends were cut back, 4 bases at V and 4 bases at J, with 23 bases in the middle. This CDR3 spans 17 amino acids.

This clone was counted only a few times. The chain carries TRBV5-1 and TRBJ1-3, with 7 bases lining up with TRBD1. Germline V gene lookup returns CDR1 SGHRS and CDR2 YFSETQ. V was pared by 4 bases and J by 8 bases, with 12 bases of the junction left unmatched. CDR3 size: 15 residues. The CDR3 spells CASSPGQSGRDTIYF. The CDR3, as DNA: TGCGCCAGCAGCCCGGGACAGTCCGGACGAGACACCATATATTTT.

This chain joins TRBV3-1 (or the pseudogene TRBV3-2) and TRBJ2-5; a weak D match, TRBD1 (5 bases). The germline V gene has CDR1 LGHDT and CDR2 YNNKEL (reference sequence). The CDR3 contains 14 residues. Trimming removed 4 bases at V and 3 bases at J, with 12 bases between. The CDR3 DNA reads TGTGCCAGCAGCCGGGGCAGGGTCGAAGAGACCCAGTACTTC. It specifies CASSRGRVEETQYF.

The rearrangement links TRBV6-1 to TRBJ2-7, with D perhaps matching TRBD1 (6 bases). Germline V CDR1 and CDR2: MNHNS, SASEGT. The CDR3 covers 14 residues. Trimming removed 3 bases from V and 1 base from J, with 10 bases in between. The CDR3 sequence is CASSDLDRSYEQYF. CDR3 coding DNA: TGTGCCAGCAGTGACCTGGACAGATCCTACGAGCAGTACTTC.

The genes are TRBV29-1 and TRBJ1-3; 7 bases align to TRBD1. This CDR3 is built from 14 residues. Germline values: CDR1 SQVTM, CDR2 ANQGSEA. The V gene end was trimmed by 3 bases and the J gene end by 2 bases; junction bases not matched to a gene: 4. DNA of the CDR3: TGCAGCGTTGAGTCAGGGGGGACTGGAAACACCATATATTTT. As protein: CSVESGGTGNTIYF.

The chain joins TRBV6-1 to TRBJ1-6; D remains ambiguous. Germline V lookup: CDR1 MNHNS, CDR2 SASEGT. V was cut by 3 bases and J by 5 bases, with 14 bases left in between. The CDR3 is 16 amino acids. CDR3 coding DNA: TGTGCCAGCAGTGACACACAGAGAAACGATAATTCACCCCTCCACTTT. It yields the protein CASSDTQRNDNSPLHF.

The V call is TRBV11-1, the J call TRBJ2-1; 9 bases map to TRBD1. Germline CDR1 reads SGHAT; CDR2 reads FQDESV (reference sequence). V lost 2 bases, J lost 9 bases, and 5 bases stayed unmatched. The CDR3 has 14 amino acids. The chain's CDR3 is CASSLPTGGGEQFF. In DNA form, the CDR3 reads TGTGCCAGCAGCTTACCTACAGGGGGCGGTGAGCAGTTCTTC. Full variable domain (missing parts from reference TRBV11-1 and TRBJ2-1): EAEVAQSPRYKITEKSQAVAFWCDPISGHATLYWYRQILGQGPELLVQFQDESVVDDSQLPKDRFSAERLKGVDSTLKIQPAELGDSAMYLCASSLPTGGGEQFFGPGTRLTVL.

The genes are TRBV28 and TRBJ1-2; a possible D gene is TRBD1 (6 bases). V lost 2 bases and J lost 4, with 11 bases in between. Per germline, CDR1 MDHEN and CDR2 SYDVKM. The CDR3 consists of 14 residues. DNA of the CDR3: TGTGCCAGCAGTTTAGCCAGGGGCGGCTATGGCTACACCTTC. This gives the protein CASSLARGGYGYTF.

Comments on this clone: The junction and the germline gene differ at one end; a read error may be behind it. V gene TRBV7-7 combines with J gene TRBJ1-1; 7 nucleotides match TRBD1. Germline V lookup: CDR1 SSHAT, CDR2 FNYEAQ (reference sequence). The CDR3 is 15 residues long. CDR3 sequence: CASSAWTGTNTEAFF. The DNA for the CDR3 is TGTGCTAGCAGCGCGTGGACAGGAACCAACACTGAAGCTTTCTTT.

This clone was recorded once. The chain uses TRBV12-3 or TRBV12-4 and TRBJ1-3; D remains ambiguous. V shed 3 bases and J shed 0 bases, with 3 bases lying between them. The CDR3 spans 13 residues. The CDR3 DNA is TGTGCCAGCAGTTTCAGCTCTGGAAACACCATATATTTT. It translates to CASSFSSGNTIYF.

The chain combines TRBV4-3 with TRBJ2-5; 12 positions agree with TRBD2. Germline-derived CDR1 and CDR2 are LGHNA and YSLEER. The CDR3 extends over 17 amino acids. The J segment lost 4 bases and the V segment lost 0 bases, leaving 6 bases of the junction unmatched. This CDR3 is CASSQDPSGGARETQYF. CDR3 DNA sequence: TGCGCCAGCAGCCAAGATCCTAGCGGGGGGGCCAGAGAGACCCAGTACTTC.

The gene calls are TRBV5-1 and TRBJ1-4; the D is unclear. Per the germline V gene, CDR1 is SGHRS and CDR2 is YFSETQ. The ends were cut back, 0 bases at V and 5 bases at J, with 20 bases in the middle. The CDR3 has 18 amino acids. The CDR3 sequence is CASSLARTSGERNEKLFF. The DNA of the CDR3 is TGCGCCAGCAGCTTGGCCCGCACCAGCGGTGAGAGGAATGAAAAACTGTTTTTT.

The CDR3 region has the DNA TGCGCCAGCAGTCGCCAACTAGCGGGACAGGGTACCGGGGAGCTGTTTTTT. This translates into CASSRQLAGQGTGELFF. The gene calls are TRBV5-1 and TRBJ2-2, with D possibly TRBD2 on 10 matching bases. The CDR3 runs 17 residues. Trimming took off 5 bases at V and 5 bases at J, with 22 bases between the two ends. Looked up from germline, CDR1 is SGHRS and CDR2 is YFSETQ.

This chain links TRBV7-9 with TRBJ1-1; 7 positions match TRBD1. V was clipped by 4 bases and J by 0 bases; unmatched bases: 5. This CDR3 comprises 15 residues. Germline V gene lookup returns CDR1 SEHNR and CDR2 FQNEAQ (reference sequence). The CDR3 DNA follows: TGTGCCAGCAGCTCCCAGGGGGGCATGAACACTGAAGCTTTCTTT. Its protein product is CASSSQGGMNTEAFF.

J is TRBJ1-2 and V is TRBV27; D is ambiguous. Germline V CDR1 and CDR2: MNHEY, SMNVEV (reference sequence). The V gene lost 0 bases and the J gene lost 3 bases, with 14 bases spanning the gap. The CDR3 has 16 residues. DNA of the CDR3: TGTGCCAGCAGTTTATCGAGAACAGCCAGAGACTATGGCTACACCTTC. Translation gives CASSLSRTARDYGYTF.

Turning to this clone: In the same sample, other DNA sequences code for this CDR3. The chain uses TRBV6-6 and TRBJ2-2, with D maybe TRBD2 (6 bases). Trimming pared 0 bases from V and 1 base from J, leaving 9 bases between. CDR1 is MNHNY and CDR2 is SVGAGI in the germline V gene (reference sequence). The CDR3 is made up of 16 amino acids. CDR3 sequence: CASSYSGGGNTGELFF. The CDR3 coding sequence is TGTGCCAGCAGTTACTCGGGAGGTGGGAACACCGGGGAGCTGTTTTTT.